The present T cell receptor (beta chain) was sequenced within a study of CD8 T cells in ankylosing spondylitis. V lost 5 bases and J 7 bases, leaving 14 bases between the germline ends. CDR3 length equals 13 residues. Germline V lookup: CDR1 MNHNS, CDR2 SASEGT. Quantitative 5'-RACE with molecular barcodes produced the TCR beta libraries. TCRdb re-derived calls from the 5' RACE reads in MiXCR, one entry per CDR3 protein. Here the sample spans about 540,000 distinct CDR3 sequences, 9.5% to 15% being singletons. This clonotype turned up a few times. Its antigen remains unidentified. Whole-study results and caveats: Enrichment of disease-linked clones was reportedly significant in matched ankylosing spondylitis synovial fluid. Disease-linked clones displayed a CD8+ phenotype and appeared relatively rarely in peripheral blood. In reactive arthritis synovial fluid and blood, some motif variants had been reported before. Seemingly characteristic of ankylosing spondylitis blood was a TCR beta motif consisting of eight highly homologous variants.

This receptor was obtained from a male donor with ankylosing spondylitis. The chain couples TRBV6-1 to TRBJ1-1; no reliable D call. Sequencing was carried out using blood, either unsorted or a sorted T cell fraction (not recorded which). In DNA form, the CDR3 reads TGTGCCAGCAGTACCCCCTCCGGAGTTGAAGCTTTCTTT. This encodes CASSTPSGVEAFF.